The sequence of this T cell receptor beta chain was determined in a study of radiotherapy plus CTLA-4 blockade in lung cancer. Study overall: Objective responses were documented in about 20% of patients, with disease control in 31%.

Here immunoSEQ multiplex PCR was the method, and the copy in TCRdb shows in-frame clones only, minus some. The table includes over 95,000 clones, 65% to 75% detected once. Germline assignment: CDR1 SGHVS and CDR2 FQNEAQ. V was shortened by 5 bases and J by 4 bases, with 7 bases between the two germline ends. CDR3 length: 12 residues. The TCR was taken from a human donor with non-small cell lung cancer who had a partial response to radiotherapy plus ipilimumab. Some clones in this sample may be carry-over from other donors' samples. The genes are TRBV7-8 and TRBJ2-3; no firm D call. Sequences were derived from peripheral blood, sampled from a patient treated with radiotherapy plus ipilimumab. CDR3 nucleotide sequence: TGTGCCAGCAGCCGAGTATCAGATACGCAGTATTTT. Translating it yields CASSRVSDTQYF.